This T cell receptor (beta chain) is from a study of cytomegalovirus exposure and HLA in healthy donors. Study as a whole: Earlier work reported about 110 million unique TCR beta sequences from 180 million or so T cells. Study observations and caveats: In an earlier analysis, productive rearrangement rates for most beta V segments clustered near 87% or 30%. Later analysis showed TCR association rates varying by HLA locus, highest for DRB1 and lowest for HLA-C.

Note on this clone: The antigen is not known.

The PCR employed 60 Vbeta primers together with 13 Jbeta primers. TCRdb's table, derived via immunoSEQ multiplex PCR, lists solely in-frame clones and lacks some. Among about 180,000 clones listed, over 65% were seen once. CDR1 and CDR2 (germline): SGHRS, YFSETQ. V lost 0 bases to trimming and J lost 9 bases, with 7 bases between them. This CDR3 has 13 amino acids. At the time of sampling, donors were nominally healthy, though unrecorded immune exposures were likely. The chain links TRBV5-1 to TRBJ1-6; D is unclear. Sequencing was carried out using PBMCs. This TCR came from a woman aged 60-70 years in good health and CMV-seropositive. CDR3 bases: TGCGCCAGCAGCTTGGGGTGGGCTTCACCCCTCCACTTT. It specifies CASSLGWASPLHF. Full variable domain (outside the CDR3, taken from reference TRBV5-1 and TRBJ1-6): KAGVTQTPRYLIKTRGQQVTLSCSPISGHRSVSWYQQTPGQGLQFLFEYFSETQRNKGNFPGRFSGRQFSNSRSEMNVSTLELGDSALYLCASSLGWASPLHFGNGTRLTVT.